The T cell receptor beta chain under discussion was sequenced for a study of T cells after yellow fever vaccination. MiXCR, applied by TCRdb to the 5' RACE reads, yields one record per CDR3 protein. This sample has 450,000 to 650,000 distinct CDR3 sequences, with roughly 13% found just once. The CDR3 spans 16 residues. J lost 1 base, V lost 2 bases, and 5 bases had no gene match. CDR1 is SGHTA and CDR2 is FQGTGA in the germline V gene. This clonotype was picked up a small number of times. The clonotype comes from a man aged 30 to 39 who received the YFV17D yellow fever vaccine. The sequencing used PBMCs, collected on the day of the yellow fever booster vaccination. This sequence joins TRBV7-3 and TRBJ2-3; 8 positions agree with TRBD1. The DNA of the CDR3 is TGTGCCAGCAGCTTAGGGACAGGCCTAGGCACAGATACGCAGTATTTT. It codes for CASSLGTGLGTDTQYF.